The 23 T cell receptor beta chains below all came from one sample that was sequenced in a study of vaccination effects on CD4 cells after COVID-19. These receptors are not linked to any known antigen. Produced via immunoSEQ multiplex PCR; TCRdb's table is partial and in-frame only. Of approximately 82,000 clones in the sample, approximately 74% are singletons; the top ten hold around 1.5%. Sequencing was preceded by expansion of antigen-specific CD4+ T cells with viral peptide pools in the ViraFEST assay. Following 10 days of culture, CD4+ T cells were isolated. This sample comprised CD4+ T cells from PBMCs cultured with HCoV-229E spike peptides, obtained before COVID-19 vaccination. The receptors here all came from a human donor who received a COVID-19 vaccine.

The J gene is TRBJ1-2, the V gene TRBV27, with D possibly being TRBD1 (6 bases). The CDR3 runs to 16 residues. Germline V gives CDR1 MNHEY, CDR2 SMNVEV (reference sequence). Trimming left V 4 bases short and J 2 bases short, with 17 bases between. CDR3 loop: CASSSYSTGLNYGYTF. The CDR3 DNA reads TGTGCCAGCAGTTCCTACTCTACAGGGCTCAACTATGGCTACACCTTC.

Remarks on this clone: Other DNA sequences within the sample encode an identical CDR3. The V gene is TRBV6-5, the J gene TRBJ1-1, with D uncertain. The CDR3 is made up of 11 amino acids. In germline, CDR1 is MNHEY, CDR2 SVGAGI. The ends were cut back, 7 bases at V and 1 base at J, with 4 bases in the middle. CDR3 sequence reads: CASTGNTEAFF. The CDR3, as DNA: TGTGCCAGCACTGGGAACACTGAAGCTTTCTTT.

The rearrangement uses TRBV7-2 and TRBJ1-5; 7 nucleotides line up with TRBD1. The CDR3 runs to 13 residues. In germline, CDR1 is SGHTA, CDR2 FQGNSA. The V segment lost 5 bases and the J segment 10 bases; nucleotides outside the gene matches: 8. The CDR3 spells CASSTRQGFPQHF. For the CDR3, the DNA is TGTGCCAGCAGCACCCGACAGGGCTTCCCCCAGCATTTT.

The rearrangement uses TRBV6-6 and TRBJ1-5; no reliable D call. The germline V gene has CDR1 MNHNY and CDR2 SVGAGI (reference sequence). Trimming took 2 bases from V and 5 from J, leaving 10 bases between them. This CDR3 comprises 14 residues. The CDR3 DNA sequence: TGTGCCAGCAGTTACCCCGGACGGGATCAGCCCCAGCATTTT. Translation: CASSYPGRDQPQHF.

This chain joins TRBV27 and TRBJ2-1; D is ambiguous. The CDR3 is 13 residues long. Germline V gives CDR1 MNHEY, CDR2 SMNVEV (reference sequence). The V end lost 3 bases, the J end lost 8 bases, and 11 bases lay between the germline ends. CDR3 DNA sequence: TGTGCCAGCAGTTTCGCCCGATTCGATGAGCAGTTCTTC. Translating gives CASSFARFDEQFF.

The rearrangement uses TRBV6-4 and TRBJ2-5, with 8 bases matching TRBD1. V lost 6 bases, J lost 3 bases, and 9 bases stayed unmatched. CDR1 and CDR2 (germline): MRHNA, SNTAGT. CDR3 length: 15 residues. The CDR3 here is CASSLLQGVEETQYF. CDR3 DNA sequence: TGTGCCAGCAGCCTCCTACAGGGGGTGGAAGAGACCCAGTACTTC.

The chain joins TRBV5-5 to TRBJ2-5; the match to TRBD1 covers 12 bases. The length of the CDR3 is 17 residues. Germline V gene sequence: CDR1 SGHKS, CDR2 YYEKEE (reference sequence). Germline trimming cut 4 bases from V and 4 bases from J; bases unmatched to any gene: 11. CDR3 protein: CASSPAPGTGGAETQYF. In nucleotides, the CDR3 is TGTGCCAGCAGCCCGGCCCCCGGGACAGGGGGCGCAGAGACCCAGTACTTC.

The genes are TRBV19 and TRBJ1-5; D is ambiguous. CDR1 LNHDA and CDR2 SQIVND come from the germline V gene (reference sequence). The germline V and J ends were trimmed by 0 bases and 1 base, with 13 bases remaining between them. This CDR3 comprises 17 residues. The CDR3 DNA is TGTGCCAGTAGTATAGATCATCGCCCGGGGAGCAATCAGCCCCAGCATTTT. Its protein product is CASSIDHRPGSNQPQHF.

V gene TRBV20-1 combines with J gene TRBJ2-6; D ambiguous. This CDR3 comprises 14 residues. Germline-derived CDR1 and CDR2 are DFQATT and SNEGSKA (reference sequence). V gave up 5 bases and J gave up 3 bases, with 11 bases separating them. This chain's CDR3 is CSARGLFGANVLTF. The CDR3, as DNA: TGCAGTGCTCGTGGGCTATTTGGGGCCAACGTCCTGACTTTC.

Here the CDR3 reads CASSFRGTEAFF. Here the CDR3 DNA reads TGTGCCAGCAGTTTCAGGGGCACTGAAGCTTTCTTT. The chain employs TRBV28 and TRBJ1-1; TRBD1 might be the D (6 bases). The CDR3 totals 12 residues. The germline V and J ends were trimmed by 3 bases and 4 bases, with 6 bases remaining between them. From germline, CDR1 is MDHEN and CDR2 SYDVKM. Based on the CDR3 plus reference TRBV28 and TRBJ1-1, the full variable domain is DVKVTQSSRYLVKRTGEKVFLECVQDMDHENMFWYRQDPGLGLRLIYFSYDVKMKEKGDIPEGYSVSREKKERFSLILESASTNQTSMYLCASSFRGTEAFFGQGTRLTVV.

J is TRBJ1-1 and V is TRBV6-6, with TRBD1 as a possible D gene (5 bases). The CDR3 consists of 14 residues. Germline lookup yields CDR1 MNHNY and CDR2 SVGAGI (reference sequence). Between the trimmed V and J ends, which lost 2 bases and 4 bases, there was a span of 11 bases. The DNA for the CDR3 is TGTGCCAGCAGTTACAGCAGGGCCGTCACTGAAGCTTTCTTT. This gives the protein CASSYSRAVTEAFF.

This chain uses TRBV30 with TRBJ2-1, with TRBD2 matching over 9 bases. J was trimmed by 3 bases and V by 4 bases; bases with no gene match: 1. Germline CDR1 is GTSNPN and CDR2 is SVGIG (reference sequence). There are 13 residues in the CDR3. CDR3 protein: CAWMRGGYNEQFF. The CDR3 DNA reads TGTGCCTGGATGCGGGGGGGCTACAATGAGCAGTTCTTC.

This clone has just a few counts. The chain couples TRBV4-1 to TRBJ2-6, with TRBD2 as a possible D gene (5 bases). This CDR3 has 15 amino acids. V gave up 1 base and J gave up 1 base, with 5 bases separating them. Per the germline V gene, CDR1 is MGHRA and CDR2 is YSYEKL. CDR3 in amino acids: CASSQGGSGANVLTF. Written as DNA, the CDR3 is TGCGCCAGCAGCCAAGGAGGGTCTGGGGCCAACGTCCTGACTTTC.

DNA for the CDR3: TGTGCCAGCAGGGGGGGTGGCGGCGCAGCGAATTCACCCCTCCACTTT. Its protein is CASRGGGGAANSPLHF. This chain links TRBV2 with TRBJ1-6; D is perhaps TRBD1 (5 bases). V was cut by 6 bases and J by 7 bases, with 19 bases left in between. Germline V gene sequence: CDR1 SNHLY, CDR2 FYNNEI. This CDR3 is built from 16 residues.

V and J are TRBV6-5 and TRBJ1-2, with D possibly TRBD1 on 6 matching bases. Deletions cut 6 bases from V and 5 bases from J, with 13 bases between. Germline CDR1 is MNHEY and CDR2 is SVGAGI. The CDR3 totals 13 residues. The CDR3 loop reads CASRKQGAYGYTF. For the CDR3, the DNA is TGTGCCAGCAGGAAACAGGGTGCGTATGGCTACACCTTC.

The V gene is TRBV10-3, the J gene TRBJ2-1; no definite D call. The CDR3 sequence is 14 residues long. Trimming pared 6 bases from V and 8 bases from J, leaving 17 bases between. Germline CDR1 is ENHRY and CDR2 is SYGVKD. DNA for the CDR3: TGTGCCATCAGACCCCGCCTGGGTGGTGATGAGCAGTTCTTC. It is translated as CAIRPRLGGDEQFF.

The chain links TRBV7-9 to TRBJ2-7; D is ambiguous. CDR1 is SEHNR and CDR2 is FQNEAQ in the germline V gene (reference sequence). The CDR3 spans 13 residues. V dropped 5 bases and J dropped 3 bases, with 11 bases sitting between them. The CDR3 bases are TGTGCCAGCAGCACGGACGGAGACTACGAGCAGTACGTC. It specifies CASSTDGDYEQYV.

The chain uses TRBV27 and TRBJ1-1; 7 bases fit TRBD1. This CDR3 contains 15 residues. The germline CDR1 and CDR2 sequences are MNHEY and SMNVEV (reference sequence). J was trimmed by 1 base and V by 6 bases; bases with no gene match: 8. The CDR3 sequence is CASSPIDRANTEAFF. CDR3 nucleotide sequence: TGTGCCAGCAGCCCGATCGACAGGGCGAACACTGAAGCTTTCTTT.

This clone was found a few times. The V call is TRBV7-9, the J call TRBJ1-5; 9 nucleotides line up with TRBD1. With V trimmed by 5 bases and J by 3 bases, 2 bases remained unmatched. The CDR3 is 14 residues long. Per germline, CDR1 SEHNR and CDR2 FQNEAQ (reference sequence). The DNA of the CDR3 is TGTGCCAGCAGCCGGACAGGGGACAATCAGCCCCAGCATTTT. Its protein product is CASSRTGDNQPQHF.

This clone has more than one count but fewer than ten. This chain uses TRBV5-1 with TRBJ1-6, with D unresolved. V was clipped by 4 bases and J by 3 bases, with 5 bases between them. Germline CDR1 is SGHRS and CDR2 is YFSETQ. The CDR3 is 13 residues long. This chain's CDR3 is CASSGDYNSPLHF. In DNA, the CDR3 is TGCGCCAGCAGCGGAGACTATAATTCACCCCTCCACTTT.

The V gene is TRBV9, the J gene TRBJ1-5; 10 nucleotides agree with TRBD1. Losses at the gene ends were 1 base for V and 4 bases for J; bases not matched to a gene: 17. Germline V CDR1 and CDR2: SGDLS, YYNGEE. The CDR3 is 20 amino acids. The CDR3 loop is CASSVPKAGTGEVGNQPQHF. The CDR3 DNA reads TGTGCCAGCAGCGTACCTAAGGCCGGGACAGGGGAGGTTGGTAATCAGCCCCAGCATTTT.

This clone came up once. The chain uses TRBV20-1 and TRBJ1-4; D unclear. Trimming took 3 bases from V and 0 from J, leaving 8 bases between them. This CDR3 contains 14 residues. Germline values: CDR1 DFQATT, CDR2 SNEGSKA (reference sequence). This CDR3 is CSASVPPTNEKLFF. CDR3 nucleotides: TGCAGTGCTAGTGTTCCCCCAACTAATGAAAAACTGTTTTTT.

The rearrangement links TRBV9 to TRBJ2-1, with D perhaps TRBD2 (5 bases). The CDR3 consists of 16 residues. V was trimmed by 1 base and J by 2 bases, leaving 13 bases between them. The germline V gene encodes CDR1 SGDLS and CDR2 YYNGEE. CDR3 DNA: TGTGCCAGCAGCGTATATCCGACGGGGACCTACAATGAGCAGTTCTTC. Protein product: CASSVYPTGTYNEQFF. The full variable domain, with the rest looked up from reference TRBV9 and TRBJ2-1, is DSGVTQTPKHLITATGQRVTLRCSPRSGDLSVYWYQQSLDQGLQFLIQYYNGEERAKGNILERFSAQQFPDLHSELNLSSLELGDSALYFCASSVYPTGTYNEQFFGPGTRLTVL.